The 2 T cell receptor beta chains below were found in one sample sequenced in a study of graft-versus-host responses after intestinal transplantation. Processing was applied to graft tissue in order to liberate intraepithelial and lamina propria lymphocytes. Repertoires were generated with immunoSEQ multiplex PCR, while TCRdb's copy carries only in-frame clones and drops some. The sample has some 7,200 clones; 68% are singletons. Specimen: ileum tissue, collected 55 to 60 days after transplant. All receptors come from a human patient who received an intestinal transplant, so some T cells may come from the graft donor.

The chain carries TRBV21-1 and TRBJ2-7; the D segment call TRBD1 is taken from the table without a DNA check. TRBV21-1 is deemed a pseudogene. The CDR3 runs to 15 residues. The CDR3 DNA reads as TGTGCCAGCAGCAATTGGTCTTGCACAGCCTACGAGCAGTACGTC. Residues: CASSNWSCTAYEQYV.

This chain links TRBV6-5 with TRBJ2-1; 8 bases align to TRBD2. This CDR3 contains 15 residues. The V and J ends lost 5 bases and 3 bases, in that order; junction bases with no gene match: 6. Germline values: CDR1 MNHEY, CDR2 SVGAGI. The CDR3 DNA reads TGTGCCAGCAGTACCTCAGCGGGGGACTACAATGAGCAGTTCTTC. Protein: CASSTSAGDYNEQFF.